The 23 T cell receptor beta chains listed next were all sequenced from one sample in a study of OX40 agonist ivuxolimab in advanced cancers. The data were produced by immunoSEQ multiplex PCR, yet TCRdb's version contains in-frame clones alone and is incomplete. The table has some 130,000 clones, roughly 91% seen once. The specimen comprised CD4+ or CD8+ T cells sorted from blood, sampled in a trial of the OX40 agonist ivuxolimab. The receptor set was obtained from an adult with an advanced solid tumor such as melanoma, head and neck, liver or kidney cancer.

This rearrangement joins TRBV6-5 to TRBJ1-2, with a possible D match to TRBD1 (5 bases). V lost 0 bases and J 4 bases, leaving 9 bases between the germline ends. Germline CDR1 reads MNHEY; CDR2 reads SVGAGI. This CDR3 spans 14 amino acids. CDR3 DNA sequence: TGTGCCAGCAGTTACTCGGGGGACGGCTATGGCTACACCTTC. Its translation is CASSYSGDGYGYTF.

The rearrangement joins TRBV4-1 to TRBJ1-1; 7 nucleotides line up with TRBD1. The ends lost 4 bases at V and 1 base at J; junction bases unmatched: 3. The CDR3 loop spans 14 amino acids. Germline V lookup: CDR1 MGHRA, CDR2 YSYEKL. The CDR3 loop reads CASSRPGGNTEAFF. CDR3 sequence (DNA): TGCGCCAGCAGCCGCCCAGGGGGGAACACTGAAGCTTTCTTT.

For this clone: Other nucleotide sequences in the sample specify the same CDR3. The chain combines TRBV7-2 with TRBJ2-1; 10 nucleotides agree with TRBD2. Germline assignment: CDR1 SGHTA and CDR2 FQGNSA. J was trimmed by 6 bases and V by 1 base; bases with no gene match: 0. The length of the CDR3 is 14 residues. CDR3 DNA: TGTGCCAGCAGCTTAGGGACTAGCGGCAATGAGCAGTTCTTC. Amino acids: CASSLGTSGNEQFF. Looking up the rest from reference TRBV7-2 and TRBJ2-1 gives the full variable domain: GAGVSQSPSNKVTEKGKDVELRCDPISGHTALYWYRQSLGQGLEFLIYFQGNSAPDKSGLPSDRFSAERTGGSVSTLTIQRTQQEDSAVYLCASSLGTSGNEQFFGPGTRLTVL.

The gene calls are TRBV18 and TRBJ1-5; D not certain. The germline CDR1 and CDR2 sequences are KGHSH and LQKENI. V lost 4 bases and J lost 0, with 7 bases in between. This CDR3 has 14 amino acids. The chain's CDR3 is CASSQVYSNQPQHF. DNA for the CDR3: TGTGCCAGCTCACAGGTTTATAGCAATCAGCCCCAGCATTTT.

The chain couples TRBV19 to TRBJ2-3; TRBD2 aligns across 7 bases. Germline V lookup: CDR1 LNHDA, CDR2 SQIVND (reference sequence). CDR3 length equals 15 residues. V gave up 7 bases and J gave up 4 bases; unmatched junction bases: 11. CDR3 protein: CASIGPGRVADTQYF. The DNA for the CDR3 is TGTGCCAGTATAGGGCCAGGGAGGGTCGCAGATACGCAGTATTTT. Full variable domain (remainder filled in from reference TRBV19 and TRBJ2-3): DGGITQSPKYLFRKEGQNVTLSCEQNLNHDAMYWYRQDPGQGLRLIYYSQIVNDFQKGDIAEGYSVSREKKESFPLTVTSAQKNPTAFYLCASIGPGRVADTQYFGPGTRLTVL.

This clone was counted once. The chain links TRBV7-2 to TRBJ1-6; no definite D call. Germline-derived CDR1 and CDR2 are SGHTA and FQGNSA. The CDR3 runs to 14 residues. V was cut by 2 bases and J by 3 bases, with 5 bases left in between. The CDR3 is CASSLTRYNSPLHF. CDR3 nucleotides: TGTGCCAGCAGCTTAACCCGCTATAATTCACCCCTCCACTTT.

The chain is built from TRBV28 and TRBJ2-3; 7 bases line up with TRBD2. Unmatched junction bases numbered 9, after V lost 11 bases and J lost 4 bases. This CDR3 has 13 amino acids. Germline loops: CDR1 MDHEN, CDR2 SYDVKM. CDR3 nucleotide sequence: TGTGCCGGGCGGGGAGGGACCGCAGATACGCAGTATTTT. Translated, it gives CAGRGGTADTQYF.

The chain links TRBV7-2 to TRBJ1-1, with 10 bases lining up with TRBD1. This CDR3 spans 15 amino acids. V lost 5 bases and J lost 1; bases outside the gene matches: 4. Germline V gene data show CDR1 as SGHTA and CDR2 as FQGNSA. The CDR3 here is CASSSWDRGNTEAFF. CDR3 DNA: TGTGCCAGCAGCAGCTGGGACAGGGGGAACACTGAAGCTTTCTTT.

CDR3 bases: TGTGCCAGCAGCGCCCAAGTGGCCAACCAGGTATATGGCTACACCTTC. It is translated as CASSAQVANQVYGYTF. The gene calls are TRBV9 and TRBJ1-2; D is uncertain. CDR3 length equals 16 residues. V lost 3 bases and J lost 5, with 20 bases in between. Per germline, CDR1 SGDLS and CDR2 YYNGEE.

Turning to this clone: Distinct nucleotide sequences in the sample also encode this CDR3. In nucleotides, the CDR3 is TGTGCCAGCTCACCCCCTAGCACAGATACGCAGTATTTT. This codes for CASSPPSTDTQYF. V usage is TRBV18 and J usage is TRBJ2-3, with D uncertain. This CDR3 comprises 13 residues. From germline, CDR1 is KGHSH and CDR2 LQKENI. Trimming took 3 bases from V and 0 from J, leaving 4 bases between them.

The V and J genes are TRBV5-1 and TRBJ2-3; no clear D. CDR3 length equals 14 residues. CDR1 SGHRS and CDR2 YFSETQ come from the germline V gene. V lost 3 bases and J 5 bases, leaving 13 bases between the germline ends. The CDR3 here is CASSSKSLGDTQYF. CDR3 in DNA: TGCGCCAGCAGCTCGAAATCTCTAGGAGATACGCAGTATTTT.

The table lists this clone with a count of one. V and J are TRBV9 and TRBJ1-1; perhaps TRBD1 as D (6 bases). This CDR3 is built from 15 residues. Germline CDR1 SGDLS, CDR2 YYNGEE. The V and J ends lost 0 bases and 5 bases respectively, with 14 bases between them. The CDR3 spells CASSVDGRGSTEAFF. CDR3 DNA: TGTGCCAGCAGCGTAGATGGCAGGGGCTCTACTGAAGCTTTCTTT.

DNA for the CDR3: TGCGCCAGCGGAGACGGGGAGCAGTACTTC. It is translated as CASGDGEQYF. The genes are TRBV4-3 and TRBJ2-7; D unresolved. This CDR3 region has 10 residues. Trimming removed 8 bases from V and 7 bases from J, with 9 bases in between. Per germline, CDR1 LGHNA and CDR2 YSLEER.

The chain links TRBV18 to TRBJ2-5; perhaps TRBD1 as D (6 bases). Germline CDR1 KGHSH, CDR2 LQKENI. V was cut by 6 bases and J by 5 bases, with 16 bases left in between. CDR3 length equals 14 residues. CDR3 DNA sequence: TGTGCCAGCTCCATAGGATACCAGGGGGAGACCCAGTACTTC. Its protein product is CASSIGYQGETQYF.

This clone has just one count. J is TRBJ1-4 and V is TRBV5-1; D is ambiguous. V lost 0 bases and J 5 bases, leaving 8 bases between the germline ends. CDR1 is SGHRS and CDR2 is YFSETQ in the germline V gene. This CDR3 has 14 amino acids. CDR3 sequence (DNA): TGCGCCAGCAGCTTGGGTCGGGGAAATGAAAAACTGTTTTTT. This sequence encodes CASSLGRGNEKLFF.

The chain recombines TRBV4-2 with TRBJ2-2; D is unresolved. V dropped 1 base and J dropped 9 bases, with 9 bases sitting between them. The V gene's germline CDR1 is LGHNA and CDR2 YNFKEQ. This CDR3 contains 13 residues. The CDR3 loop is CASSQGGRRELFF. CDR3 DNA sequence: TGTGCCAGCAGCCAAGGGGGAAGGAGGGAGCTGTTTTTT.

The V gene is TRBV7-9, the J gene TRBJ1-4, with a weak D call TRBD1 (6 bases). The CDR3 is 16 amino acids. V dropped 5 bases and J dropped 7 bases, with 20 bases sitting between them. From germline, CDR1 is SEHNR and CDR2 FQNEAQ (reference sequence). CDR3 DNA sequence: TGTGCCAGCAGCGATACTCCAGGGGCCGGTGGTGAAAAACTGTTTTTT. Translated, it gives CASSDTPGAGGEKLFF.

DNA for the CDR3: TGTGCCAGCAGCTTAGGTAGGTGGGGCGGAGTCTCTGGAAACACCATATATTTT. This codes for CASSLGRWGGVSGNTIYF. The chain recombines TRBV13 with TRBJ1-3, with a weak D call TRBD1 (5 bases). CDR1 and CDR2 (germline): PRHDT, FYEKMQ (reference sequence). CDR3 size: 18 residues. V gave up 0 bases and J gave up 0 bases, with 15 bases separating them.

The genes are TRBV6-5 and TRBJ2-7; D uncertain. Trimming cost V 2 bases and J 0 bases, with 8 bases left between them. The germline gives CDR1 MNHEY, CDR2 SVGAGI. CDR3 length equals 14 residues. CDR3 sequence (DNA): TGTGCCAGCAGTTACCGGACGAGCTCCTACGAGCAGTACTTC. It specifies CASSYRTSSYEQYF.

This clone appeared a single time. This chain connects TRBV7-2 to TRBJ1-1; D remains ambiguous. The CDR3 consists of 15 residues. Trimming shortened V by 6 bases and J by 1 base, and 15 bases separated the two germline ends. Germline loops: CDR1 SGHTA, CDR2 FQGNSA. The CDR3 DNA is TGTGCCAGCAGTGTTGAGCCCCTTGAGAACACTGAAGCTTTCTTT. Its translation: CASSVEPLENTEAFF.

The count of this clone is one. The chain recombines TRBV4-3 with TRBJ2-3; 9 positions agree with TRBD2. With 1 base clipped from V and 2 bases from J, the junction kept 7 bases outside the gene matches. Germline CDR1 LGHNA, CDR2 YSLEER. This CDR3 region has 17 residues. The CDR3 region is CASSQVRASGTTDTQYF. CDR3 sequence (DNA): TGCGCCAGCAGCCAAGTACGGGCTAGCGGGACCACAGATACGCAGTATTTT.

V gene TRBV4-3 combines with J gene TRBJ1-1; D is uncertain. V lost 1 base and J 0 bases, leaving 12 bases between the germline ends. The length of the CDR3 is 16 residues. The germline V gene encodes CDR1 LGHNA and CDR2 YSLEER. The CDR3 is CASSQGQILMNTEAFF. CDR3 sequence (DNA): TGCGCCAGCAGCCAAGGACAAATCCTCATGAACACTGAAGCTTTCTTT.

This clone was found once. The chain links TRBV7-2 to TRBJ2-7; the match to TRBD2 covers 13 bases. The germline V gene has CDR1 SGHTA and CDR2 FQGNSA. This CDR3 contains 15 residues. V was pared by 5 bases and J by 6 bases, with 7 bases of the junction left unmatched. In nucleotides, the CDR3 is TGTGCCAGCAGCCTCGGACTAGCGGGGGACGGCGAGCAGTACTTC. It specifies CASSLGLAGDGEQYF.